This is a list of T cell receptor beta chains from one sample in a study of PD-1 blockade in classical Hodgkin lymphoma. TCRdb keeps only in-frame clones here, not all; method: immunoSEQ multiplex PCR. The sample has 80,000 to 95,000 clones; approximately 86% are singletons. The sample here was peripheral blood mononuclear cells (PBMCs), taken before the fourth cycle of nivolumab. The origin of the receptors is a human donor with classical Hodgkin lymphoma. CDR3s leave out the opening cysteine and the closing phenylalanine or tryptophan.

j_gene: TRBJ2-7
v_gene: TRBV7-2
CDR3aa: ASGAYSGYTYEQY

j_gene: TRBJ2-1
v_gene: TRBV4-3
CDR3aa: ASSQEVRGNEQF

j_gene: TRBJ2-5
v_gene: TRBV19
CDR3aa: ASSEGGTPTQY

j_gene: TRBJ1-2
v_gene: TRBV28
CDR3aa: ASFDSVTPTGYT

j_gene: TRBJ2-3
v_gene: TRBV12-5
CDR3aa: ASGVGLGSTDTQY

j_gene: TRBJ2-2
v_gene: TRBV15
CDR3aa: ATRGGLQGATGELF

j_gene: TRBJ1-5
v_gene: TRBV6-5
CDR3aa: ASSYGRNQPQH

j_gene: TRBJ2-1
v_gene: TRBV7-2
CDR3aa: ASSLEARVIDEQF

j_gene: TRBJ2-1
v_gene: TRBV7-6
CDR3aa: ASSLTGGRGEQF

j_gene: TRBJ1-2
v_gene: TRBV2
CDR3aa: ASSEARTGNT

j_gene: TRBJ1-2
v_gene: TRBV30
CDR3aa: AWKIGNYGYT

j_gene: TRBJ1-1
v_gene: TRBV6-1
CDR3aa: ASSESLNTEAF

j_gene: TRBJ2-7
v_gene: TRBV19
CDR3aa: ASSIGIGEQY

j_gene: TRBJ2-2
v_gene: TRBV5-1
CDR3aa: ASSSPTIPGTGELF

j_gene: TRBJ1-4
v_gene: TRBV7-6
CDR3aa: ASSLGATNEKLF

j_gene: TRBJ2-2
v_gene: TRBV2
CDR3aa: ASSGLLAGPTGELF

j_gene: TRBJ2-1
v_gene: TRBV19
CDR3aa: ASKRETLYNEQF

j_gene: TRBJ1-2
v_gene: TRBV7-2
CDR3aa: ASSARQGGGGYT

j_gene: TRBJ1-2
v_gene: TRBV6-5
CDR3aa: ASSYVQGPPHYGYT

j_gene: TRBJ2-7
v_gene: TRBV28
CDR3aa: ASSFPGTGYEQY

j_gene: TRBJ1-4
v_gene: TRBV2
CDR3aa: ASSEYGGITEKLF

j_gene: TRBJ2-2
v_gene: TRBV10-3
CDR3aa: AISETGAHGELF

j_gene: TRBJ2-3
v_gene: TRBV6-5
CDR3aa: ASRDSQNTDTQY

j_gene: TRBJ1-1
v_gene: TRBV19
CDR3aa: ASSMDPGRGTEAF

j_gene: TRBJ1-3
v_gene: TRBV28
CDR3aa: AGQGASGNTIY

j_gene: TRBJ2-5
v_gene: TRBV4-2
CDR3aa: ASSQETGEATQY

j_gene: TRBJ1-1
v_gene: TRBV5-1
CDR3aa: ASRITYGTNTEAF

j_gene: TRBJ2-5
v_gene: TRBV5-1
CDR3aa: ASSFLAGGVETQY